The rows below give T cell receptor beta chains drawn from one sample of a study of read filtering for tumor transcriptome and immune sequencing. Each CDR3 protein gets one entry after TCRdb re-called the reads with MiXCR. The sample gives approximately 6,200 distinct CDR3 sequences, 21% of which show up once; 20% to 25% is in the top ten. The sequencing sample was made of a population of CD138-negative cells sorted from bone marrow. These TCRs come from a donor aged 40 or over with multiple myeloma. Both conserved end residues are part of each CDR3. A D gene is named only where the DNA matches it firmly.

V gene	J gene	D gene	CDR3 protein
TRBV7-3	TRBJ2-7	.	CASSPVGGNYEQYF
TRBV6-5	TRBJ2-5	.	CASSDSLALGETQYF
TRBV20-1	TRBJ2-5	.	CSAREAAKETQYF
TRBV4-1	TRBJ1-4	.	CASTRQVFNEKLFF
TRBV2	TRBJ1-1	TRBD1	CASQDRVHTEAFF
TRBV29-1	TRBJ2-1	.	CSVGINEQFF
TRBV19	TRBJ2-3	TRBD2	CASSPVAGTARDTQYF
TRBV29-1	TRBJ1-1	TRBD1	CSGAGQQNTEAFF
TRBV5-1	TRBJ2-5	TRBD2	CASSLTVSGTQETQYF
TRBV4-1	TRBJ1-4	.	CASSQVVGEPKTF
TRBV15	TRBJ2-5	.	CATSCLVGEIQYF
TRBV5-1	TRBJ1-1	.	CASSLLNTEAFF
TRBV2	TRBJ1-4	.	CASSDGLNEKLFF
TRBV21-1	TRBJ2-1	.	CAFEWGLADYNEQFF
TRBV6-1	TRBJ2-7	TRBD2	CASSLSGRSYEQYF
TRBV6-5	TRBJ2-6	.	CASMLGVGSGANVLTF
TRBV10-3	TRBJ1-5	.	CAISEGSSGVGGNQPQHF
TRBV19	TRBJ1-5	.	CASSQRSWSRNSNQPQHF
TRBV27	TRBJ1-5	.	CACSIGPYSNQPQHF
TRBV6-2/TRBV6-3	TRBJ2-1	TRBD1	CTSSRVQGTPNEQFF
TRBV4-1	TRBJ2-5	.	CASSEGETQYF
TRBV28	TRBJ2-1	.	CASTNAGGINNEQFF
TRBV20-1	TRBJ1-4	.	CSARVAGATNEKLFF
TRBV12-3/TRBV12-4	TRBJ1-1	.	CASSLVTRGVGPLNTEAFF
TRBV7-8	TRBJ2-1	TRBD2	CASSHTSGSSNEQFF
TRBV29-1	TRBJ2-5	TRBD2	CSGGPGGETQYF
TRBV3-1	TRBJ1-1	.	CASSQGGRGTEAFF
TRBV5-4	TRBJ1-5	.	CASSLEGNNQPQHF
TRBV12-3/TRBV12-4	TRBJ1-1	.	CASSLTVPNTEAFF
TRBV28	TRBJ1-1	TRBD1	CVSSLGDRVAFF
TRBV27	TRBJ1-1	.	CASSFAFQLTNTEAFF
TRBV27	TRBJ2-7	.	CASSSIPTGRREQYF
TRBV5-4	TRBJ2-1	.	CASSLVRGSNNEQFF
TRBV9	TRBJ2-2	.	CASSVGGAYTGELFF
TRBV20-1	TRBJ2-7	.	CSAPLLHGRQYF
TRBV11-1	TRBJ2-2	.	CASSLVRGAGELFF
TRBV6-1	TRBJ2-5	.	CASSLNKVLETQYF
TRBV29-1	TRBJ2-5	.	CSVSRGRETQYF
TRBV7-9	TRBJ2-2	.	CANSPLNSRGTGELFF
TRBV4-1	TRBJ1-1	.	CASSPRRDKLNTEALF
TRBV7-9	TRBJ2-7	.	CVSSLRGPGVSYDQYF
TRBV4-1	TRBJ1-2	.	CTSSRTRTPNYGYTF
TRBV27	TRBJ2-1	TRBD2	CASSLGLARNEQFF
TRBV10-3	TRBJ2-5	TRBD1	CAISDVGQGTTQYF
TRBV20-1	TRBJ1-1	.	CSSREQRGLKAFF
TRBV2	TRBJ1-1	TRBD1	CASSLKTGGSTEASF
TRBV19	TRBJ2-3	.	CASRRGTTSTDTQYF
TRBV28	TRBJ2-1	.	CASRGGGTDEQFF
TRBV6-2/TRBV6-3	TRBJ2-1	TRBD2	CASVKRDSSYNEQFF